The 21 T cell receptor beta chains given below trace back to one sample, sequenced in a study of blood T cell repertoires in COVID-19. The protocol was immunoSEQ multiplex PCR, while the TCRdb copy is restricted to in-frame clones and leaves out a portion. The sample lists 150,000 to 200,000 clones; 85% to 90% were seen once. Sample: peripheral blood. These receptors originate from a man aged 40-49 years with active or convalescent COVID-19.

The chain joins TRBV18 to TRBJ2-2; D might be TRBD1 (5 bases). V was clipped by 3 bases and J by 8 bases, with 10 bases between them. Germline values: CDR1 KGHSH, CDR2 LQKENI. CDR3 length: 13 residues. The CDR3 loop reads CASSPGLGGELFF. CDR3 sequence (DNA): TGTGCCAGCTCACCGGGGCTTGGAGGGGAGCTGTTTTTT.

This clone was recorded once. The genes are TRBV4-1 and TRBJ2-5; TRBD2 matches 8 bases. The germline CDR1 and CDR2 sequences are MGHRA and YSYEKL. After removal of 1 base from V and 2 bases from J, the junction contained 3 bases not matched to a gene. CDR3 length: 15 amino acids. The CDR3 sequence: CASSQGLAFQETQYF. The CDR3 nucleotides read TGCGCCAGCAGCCAAGGACTAGCGTTTCAAGAGACCCAGTACTTC.

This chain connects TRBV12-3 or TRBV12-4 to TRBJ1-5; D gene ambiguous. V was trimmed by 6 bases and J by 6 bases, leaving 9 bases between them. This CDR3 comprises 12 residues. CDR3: CASSIGIQPQHF. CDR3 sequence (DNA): TGTGCCAGCAGCATCGGGATTCAGCCCCAGCATTTT.

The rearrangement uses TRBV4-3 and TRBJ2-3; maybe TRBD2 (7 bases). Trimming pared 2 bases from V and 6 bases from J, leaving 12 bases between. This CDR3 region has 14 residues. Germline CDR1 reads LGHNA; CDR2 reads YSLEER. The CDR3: CASSQTGGSDTQYF. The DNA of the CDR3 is TGCGCCAGCAGCCAAACGGGGGGCTCGGATACGCAGTATTTT.

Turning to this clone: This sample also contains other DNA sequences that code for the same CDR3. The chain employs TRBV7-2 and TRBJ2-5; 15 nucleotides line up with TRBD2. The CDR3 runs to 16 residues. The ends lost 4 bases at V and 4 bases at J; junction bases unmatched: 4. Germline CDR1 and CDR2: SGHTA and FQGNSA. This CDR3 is CASSSGLAGGRETQYF. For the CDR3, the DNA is TGTGCCAGCAGCTCGGGACTAGCGGGGGGCCGAGAGACCCAGTACTTC.

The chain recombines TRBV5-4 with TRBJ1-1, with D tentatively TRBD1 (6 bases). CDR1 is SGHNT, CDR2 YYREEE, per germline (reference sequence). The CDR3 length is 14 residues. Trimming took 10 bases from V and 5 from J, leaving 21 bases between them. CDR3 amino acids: CAYTPVQGGTEAFF. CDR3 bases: TGTGCCTACACGCCGGTACAAGGGGGAACTGAAGCTTTCTTT.

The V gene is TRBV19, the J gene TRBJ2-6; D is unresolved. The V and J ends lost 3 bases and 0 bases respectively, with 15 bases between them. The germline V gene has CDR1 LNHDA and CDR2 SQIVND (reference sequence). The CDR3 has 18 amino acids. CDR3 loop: CASSMRPLVDSGANVLTF. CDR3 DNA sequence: TGTGCCAGTAGTATGCGTCCCTTGGTTGACTCTGGGGCCAACGTCCTGACTTTC.

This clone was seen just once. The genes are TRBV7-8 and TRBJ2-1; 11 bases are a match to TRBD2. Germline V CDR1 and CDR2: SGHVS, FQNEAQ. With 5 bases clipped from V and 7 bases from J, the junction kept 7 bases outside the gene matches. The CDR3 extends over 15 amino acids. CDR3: CASSPGLADGNEQFF. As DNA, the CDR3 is TGTGCCAGCAGCCCGGGACTAGCGGATGGGAATGAGCAGTTCTTC.

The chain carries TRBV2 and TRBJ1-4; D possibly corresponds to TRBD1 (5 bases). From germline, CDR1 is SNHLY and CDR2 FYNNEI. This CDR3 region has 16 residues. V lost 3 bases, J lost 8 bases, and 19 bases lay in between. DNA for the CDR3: TGTGCCAGCAGTGATTCAGGGTTTGGACGCTCAGAAAAACTGTTTTTT. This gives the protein CASSDSGFGRSEKLFF.

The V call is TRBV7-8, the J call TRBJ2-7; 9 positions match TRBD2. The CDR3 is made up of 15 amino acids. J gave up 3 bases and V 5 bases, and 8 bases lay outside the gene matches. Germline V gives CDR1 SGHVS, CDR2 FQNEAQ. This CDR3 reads CASSINSGSGYEQYF. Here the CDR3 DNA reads TGTGCCAGCAGCATTAATAGCGGGAGTGGCTACGAGCAGTACTTC.

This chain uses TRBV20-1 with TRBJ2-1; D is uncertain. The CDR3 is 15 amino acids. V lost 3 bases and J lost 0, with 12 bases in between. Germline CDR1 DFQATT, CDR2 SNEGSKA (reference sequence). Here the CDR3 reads CSASYPVLSYNEQFF. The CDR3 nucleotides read TGCAGTGCTAGTTACCCGGTCCTCTCCTACAATGAGCAGTTCTTC.

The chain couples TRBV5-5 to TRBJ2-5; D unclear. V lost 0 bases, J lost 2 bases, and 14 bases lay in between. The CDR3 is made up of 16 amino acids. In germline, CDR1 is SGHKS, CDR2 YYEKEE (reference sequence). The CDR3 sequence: CASSLAWRPNQETQYF. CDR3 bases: TGTGCCAGCAGCTTGGCTTGGCGGCCGAATCAAGAGACCCAGTACTTC. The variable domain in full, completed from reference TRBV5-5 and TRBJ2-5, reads DAGVTQSPTHLIKTRGQQVTLRCSPISGHKSVSWYQQVLGQGPQFIFQYYEKEERGRGNFPDRFSARQFPNYSSELNVNALLLGDSALYLCASSLAWRPNQETQYFGPGTRLLVL.

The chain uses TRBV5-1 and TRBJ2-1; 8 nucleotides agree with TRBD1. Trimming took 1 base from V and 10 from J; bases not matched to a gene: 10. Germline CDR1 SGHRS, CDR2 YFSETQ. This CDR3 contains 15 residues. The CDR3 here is CASSLTRQGTREQFF. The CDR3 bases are TGCGCCAGCAGCTTGACCCGACAGGGGACCCGAGAGCAGTTCTTC.

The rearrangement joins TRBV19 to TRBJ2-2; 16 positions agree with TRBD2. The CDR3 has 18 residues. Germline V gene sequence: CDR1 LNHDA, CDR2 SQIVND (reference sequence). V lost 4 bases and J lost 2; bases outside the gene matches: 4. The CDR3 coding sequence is TGTGCCAGTAGTAAAGGGACTAGCGGGGGGGCCAACACCGGGGAGCTGTTTTTT. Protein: CASSKGTSGGANTGELFF.

In nucleotides, the CDR3 is TGTGCCAGCAGCCAGGGACTAGCGGGAGGGCCTTCGGGGGAGCTGTTTTTT. Its protein product is CASSQGLAGGPSGELFF. The rearrangement links TRBV3-1 (or the pseudogene TRBV3-2) to TRBJ2-2; 16 bases are a match to TRBD2. The ends lost 3 bases at V and 8 bases at J; junction bases unmatched: 6. The germline CDR1 and CDR2 sequences are LGHDT and YNNKEL (reference sequence). The CDR3 sequence is 17 residues long.

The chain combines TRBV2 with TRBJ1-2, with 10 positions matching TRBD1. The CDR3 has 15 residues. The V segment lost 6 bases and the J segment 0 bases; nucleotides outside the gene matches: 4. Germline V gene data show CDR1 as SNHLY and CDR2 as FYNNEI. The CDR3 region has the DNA TGTGCCAGCAGGCCGACAGGGGGCTCTAACTATGGCTACACCTTC. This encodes CASRPTGGSNYGYTF.

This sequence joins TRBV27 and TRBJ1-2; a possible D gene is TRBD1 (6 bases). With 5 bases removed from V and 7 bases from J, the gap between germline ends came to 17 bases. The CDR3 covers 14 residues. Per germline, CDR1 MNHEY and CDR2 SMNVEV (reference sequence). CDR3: CASSITGGAPGYTF. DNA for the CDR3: TGTGCCAGCAGTATAACGGGGGGCGCACCTGGCTACACCTTC.

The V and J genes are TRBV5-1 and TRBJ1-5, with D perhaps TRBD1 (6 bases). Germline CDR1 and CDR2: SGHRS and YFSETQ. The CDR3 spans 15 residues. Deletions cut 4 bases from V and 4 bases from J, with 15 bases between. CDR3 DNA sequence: TGCGCCAGCAGCCAAGCAGGGGCCCTAAATCAGCCCCAGCATTTT. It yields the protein CASSQAGALNQPQHF.

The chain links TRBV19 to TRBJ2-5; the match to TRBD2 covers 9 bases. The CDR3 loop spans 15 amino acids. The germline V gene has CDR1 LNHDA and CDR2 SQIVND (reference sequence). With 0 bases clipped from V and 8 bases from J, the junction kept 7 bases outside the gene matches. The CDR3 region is CASSIDLSSGNTQYF. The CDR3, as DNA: TGTGCCAGTAGTATAGATCTGTCTAGCGGGAACACCCAGTACTTC.

The CDR3 DNA is TGTGCCAGCAGAGCAGGGGGCGATGCCAAAAACATTCAGTACTTC. It codes for CASRAGGDAKNIQYF. The chain joins TRBV6-4 to TRBJ2-4, with 8 nucleotides matching TRBD1. Looked up from germline, CDR1 is MRHNA and CDR2 is SNTAGT. The CDR3 length is 15 residues. The V and J ends lost 6 bases and 1 base, in that order; junction bases with no gene match: 5.

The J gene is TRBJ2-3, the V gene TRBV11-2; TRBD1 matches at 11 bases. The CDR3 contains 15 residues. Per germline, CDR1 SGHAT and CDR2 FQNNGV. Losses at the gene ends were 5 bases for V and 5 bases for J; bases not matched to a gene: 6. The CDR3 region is CASSKGQGGGDTQYF. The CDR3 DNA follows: TGTGCCAGCAGCAAGGGACAGGGGGGAGGAGATACGCAGTATTTT.